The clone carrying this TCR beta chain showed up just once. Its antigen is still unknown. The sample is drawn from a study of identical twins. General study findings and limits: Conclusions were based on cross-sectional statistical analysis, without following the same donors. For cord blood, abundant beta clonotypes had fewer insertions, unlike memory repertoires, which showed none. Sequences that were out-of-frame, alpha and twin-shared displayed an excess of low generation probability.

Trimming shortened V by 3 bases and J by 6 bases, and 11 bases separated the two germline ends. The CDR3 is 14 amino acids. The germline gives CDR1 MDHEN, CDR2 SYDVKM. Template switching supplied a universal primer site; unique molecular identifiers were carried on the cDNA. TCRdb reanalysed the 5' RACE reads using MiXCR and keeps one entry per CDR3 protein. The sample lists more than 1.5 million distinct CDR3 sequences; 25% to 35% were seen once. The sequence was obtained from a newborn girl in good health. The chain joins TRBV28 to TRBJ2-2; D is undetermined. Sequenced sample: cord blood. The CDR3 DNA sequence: TGTGCCAGCAGTTTTATCCTTTCCCCCGGGGAGCTGTTTTTT. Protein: CASSFILSPGELFF.